Shown below are 7 T cell receptor beta chains from a single sample sequenced in a study of blood T cell repertoires in COVID-19. The protocol was immunoSEQ multiplex PCR, while the TCRdb copy is restricted to in-frame clones and leaves out a portion. The sample consists of about 180,000 clones, more than 65% of them appearing once. The sample taken for sequencing was PBMCs or T cells enriched from blood (not recorded which). The origin of the receptors is a man aged 50 to 60 who had recovered from COVID-19.

The CDR3 region is CASSSLSVDQPQHF. Here the CDR3 DNA reads TGTGCCAGCAGCTCCCTCTCGGTCGATCAGCCCCAGCATTTT. V gene TRBV7-9 combines with J gene TRBJ1-5; D not resolved. Trimming cost V 4 bases and J 5 bases, with 12 bases left between them. The CDR3 spans 14 residues. Germline CDR1 and CDR2: SEHNR and FQNEAQ (reference sequence). Combining the CDR3 with reference TRBV7-9 and TRBJ1-5 gives the whole variable domain DTGVSQNPRHKITKRGQNVTFRCDPISEHNRLYWYRQTLGQGPEFLTYFQNEAQLEKSRLLSDRFSAERPKGSFSTLEIQRTEQGDSAMYLCASSSLSVDQPQHFGDGTRLSIL.

The sample holds one count of this clone. The chain carries TRBV5-1 and TRBJ2-3; 8 bases line up with TRBD1. The junction had 6 bases not matched to a gene; V was cut back by 3 bases and J by 0 bases. Germline CDR1 is SGHRS and CDR2 is YFSETQ. The CDR3 has 16 amino acids. CDR3 in DNA: TGCGCCAGCAGCTGGAGGACAGGGATGAGCACAGATACGCAGTATTTT. Protein sequence: CASSWRTGMSTDTQYF.

The rearrangement links TRBV3-1 (or the pseudogene TRBV3-2) to TRBJ1-4, with 7 bases that match TRBD1. The CDR3 is 16 residues long. From germline, CDR1 is LGHDT and CDR2 YNNKEL (reference sequence). The junction had 14 bases not matched to a gene; V was cut back by 5 bases and J by 8 bases. The CDR3: CASSSQQGKVQEKLFF. In DNA form, the CDR3 reads TGTGCCAGCAGCTCTCAACAGGGGAAGGTTCAAGAAAAACTGTTTTTT.

Notes on this clone: One end of the junction fails to match germline, which may point to a read error. This chain uses TRBV3-1 (or the pseudogene TRBV3-2) with TRBJ2-5, with D uncertain. The CDR3 sequence is 16 residues long. In germline, CDR1 is LGHDT, CDR2 YNNKEL (reference sequence). The CDR3: CASSQDMGSRQETQYF. CDR3 DNA: TGTGCCAGCAGTCAAGATATGGGCAGTAGGCAAGAGACCCAGTACTTC.

This chain connects TRBV28 to TRBJ1-1; D unclear. From germline, CDR1 is MDHEN and CDR2 SYDVKM. The V end lost 7 bases, the J end lost 0 bases, and 18 bases lay between the germline ends. This CDR3 is built from 16 residues. CDR3 nucleotide sequence: TGTGCCAGCACACGACAATCCGGCAGTGTGAACACTGAAGCTTTCTTT. As protein: CASTRQSGSVNTEAFF.

The rearrangement uses TRBV4-1 and TRBJ2-1; 7 bases map to TRBD2. Germline V lookup: CDR1 MGHRA, CDR2 YSYEKL. This CDR3 is 17 amino acids long. The J segment lost 0 bases and the V segment lost 2 bases, leaving 7 bases of the junction unmatched. In DNA form, the CDR3 reads TGCGCCAGCAGCCAACCCAGCGGGGTCAGCTCCTACAATGAGCAGTTCTTC. Translation: CASSQPSGVSSYNEQFF.

The rearrangement links TRBV23-1 to TRBJ2-1; possibly TRBD1 for D (6 bases). TRBV23-1 is given ORF status, its function remaining uncertain. V lost 0 bases to trimming and J lost 5 bases, with 8 bases between them. This CDR3 has 14 residues. The CDR3 sequence: CASSQSWDNNEQFF. The DNA of the CDR3 is TGCGCCAGCAGTCAATCTTGGGACAACAATGAGCAGTTCTTC.